One and the same sample provided the 27 T cell receptor beta chains below, sequenced in a study of post-analysis software for immune sequencing data. Broader study findings: There were four or five TRBV segments more frequent in patients than controls, and TRBV5-6, TRBV5-1 and TRBV20-1 were among them.

Unique molecular identifiers were present in the TCR beta cDNA libraries. Via MiXCR, TCRdb re-called the PCR reads, giving one row per CDR3 protein. The sample holds about 810,000 distinct CDR3 sequences, approximately 50% seen once. Their antigens remain unidentified. The sample was blood. The receptors were sampled from a girl aged 10 to 17 with multiple sclerosis.

The V gene is TRBV20-1, the J gene TRBJ2-1, with D perhaps given as TRBD1 or TRBD2 (5 bases each). CDR1 and CDR2 from the germline V gene are DFQATT and SNEGSKA (reference sequence). CDR3 length: 15 amino acids. The V end lost 1 base, the J end lost 4 bases, and 14 bases lay between the germline ends. The CDR3 loop is CSARGVSGTYNEQFF. Written as DNA, the CDR3 is TGCAGTGCTAGAGGGGTGAGTGGGACGTACAATGAGCAGTTCTTC.

The chain joins TRBV14 to TRBJ1-2; D not certain. The CDR3 spans 13 residues. Germline CDR1 and CDR2: SGHDN and FVKESK. V was trimmed by 3 bases and J by 2 bases, leaving 7 bases between them. CDR3 bases: TGTGCCAGCAGCCAGGGGAACAACTATGGCTACACCTTC. This codes for CASSQGNNYGYTF.

The sample holds one count of this clonotype. The rearrangement joins TRBV20-1 to TRBJ2-7; 10 bases agree with TRBD1. Looked up from germline, CDR1 is DFQATT and CDR2 is SNEGSKA (reference sequence). There are 14 residues in the CDR3. Germline trimming cut 3 bases from V and 7 bases from J; bases unmatched to any gene: 9. This CDR3 is CSASRQGASGEQYF. The CDR3 DNA reads as TGCAGTGCTAGCCGACAGGGGGCGTCCGGGGAGCAGTACTTC.

This chain links TRBV20-1 with TRBJ2-2; D not resolved. There are 16 residues in the CDR3. The V gene's germline CDR1 is DFQATT and CDR2 SNEGSKA (reference sequence). The V and J ends lost 0 bases and 5 bases respectively, with 16 bases between them. This CDR3 reads CSARDPTGPSTGELFF. CDR3 sequence (DNA): TGCAGTGCTAGAGATCCTACGGGCCCATCAACCGGGGAGCTGTTTTTT.

This chain's CDR3 is CASSLALKEGYTF. The DNA of the CDR3 is TGCGCCAGCAGCTTGGCCCTGAAAGAAGGCTACACCTTC. The chain couples TRBV5-1 to TRBJ1-2; no firm D call. CDR1 is SGHRS, CDR2 YFSETQ, per germline. V lost 0 bases, J lost 8 bases, and 11 bases lay in between. The CDR3 runs 13 residues.

This clonotype was seen a handful of times. The V call is TRBV12-3 or TRBV12-4, the J call TRBJ2-5, with a weak D call TRBD2 (6 bases). Trimming stripped 3 bases from V and 2 bases from J, with 13 bases between. The CDR3 spans 15 residues. CDR3 loop: CASSFGGAVQETQYF. The CDR3 region has the DNA TGTGCCAGCAGTTTCGGCGGGGCCGTTCAAGAGACCCAGTACTTC.

The chain combines TRBV3-1 with TRBJ2-1; the D gene is possibly TRBD2 (6 bases). Looked up from germline, CDR1 is LGHDT and CDR2 is YNNKEL (reference sequence). The CDR3 runs to 15 residues. V dropped 1 base and J dropped 7 bases, with 14 bases sitting between them. The chain's CDR3 is CASSQVAASRNEQFF. The CDR3 bases are TGTGCCAGCAGCCAAGTAGCGGCATCTCGTAATGAGCAGTTCTTC.

This clonotype was recorded a few times. The gene calls are TRBV15 and TRBJ1-5; D is uncertain. The CDR3 is made up of 13 amino acids. Trimming took off 8 bases at V and 3 bases at J, with 11 bases between the two ends. Germline CDR1 and CDR2: LNHNV and YYDKDF (reference sequence). CDR3 DNA sequence: TGTGCCACCGTTGCGACGCCCAATCAGCCCCAGCATTTT. Translated, it gives CATVATPNQPQHF.

CDR3 nucleotide sequence: TGTGCCACCAATTTGGGCGGGAGGGCCTTAGATGAGCAGTTCTTC. Translating gives CATNLGGRALDEQFF. The chain couples TRBV15 to TRBJ2-1; 9 nucleotides line up with TRBD2. This CDR3 comprises 15 residues. The trim removed 7 bases at V and 8 bases at J, leaving 12 bases unmatched. In germline, CDR1 is LNHNV, CDR2 YYDKDF (reference sequence).

The rearrangement uses TRBV6-6 and TRBJ1-2; the D gene is possibly TRBD1 (5 bases). CDR3 length equals 14 residues. Trimming took off 6 bases at V and 3 bases at J, with 14 bases between the two ends. The V gene's germline CDR1 is MNHNY and CDR2 SVGAGI (reference sequence). CDR3 sequence (DNA): TGTGCCAGCAGCCTCATTAGGGGCGACTATGGCTACACCTTC. Protein: CASSLIRGDYGYTF.

The CDR3: CASSLAWTSGADTQYF. The CDR3 DNA reads TGCGCCAGCAGCTTGGCCTGGACTAGCGGGGCAGATACGCAGTATTTT. The V gene is TRBV5-1, the J gene TRBJ2-3; 12 nucleotides align to TRBD2. The J segment lost 4 bases and the V segment lost 0 bases, leaving 3 bases of the junction unmatched. Per the germline V gene, CDR1 is SGHRS and CDR2 is YFSETQ. CDR3 length: 16 amino acids.

The chain carries TRBV5-1 and TRBJ2-3, with 8 bases fitting TRBD1. The CDR3 is 13 residues long. The J segment lost 6 bases and the V segment lost 1 base, leaving 1 base of the junction unmatched. The germline gives CDR1 SGHRS, CDR2 YFSETQ. CDR3 sequence: CASSLNRGDTQYF. CDR3 DNA sequence: TGCGCCAGCAGCTTGAACAGGGGGGATACGCAGTATTTT.

This rearrangement joins TRBV18 to TRBJ2-1; 10 bases fit TRBD2. The CDR3 runs 18 residues. Germline V gene data show CDR1 as KGHSH and CDR2 as LQKENI. V was clipped by 4 bases and J by 0 bases; unmatched bases: 9. Here the CDR3 reads CASSQTIGLADSYNEQFF. The CDR3 DNA is TGTGCCAGCTCACAAACAATAGGACTAGCGGACTCCTACAATGAGCAGTTCTTC.

The chain carries TRBV9 and TRBJ2-1; TRBD2 matches 8 bases. The germline gives CDR1 SGDLS, CDR2 YYNGEE. Losses at the gene ends were 3 bases for V and 3 bases for J; bases not matched to a gene: 11. The CDR3 is made up of 17 amino acids. The chain's CDR3 is CASSGSARTSSYNEQFF. The CDR3 DNA reads TGTGCCAGCAGCGGTAGCGCCCGGACTAGCAGCTACAATGAGCAGTTCTTC.

V gene TRBV30 combines with J gene TRBJ1-2; tentative D call: TRBD1 (5 bases). CDR3 size: 13 residues. Trimming removed 4 bases from V and 4 bases from J, with 13 bases in between. Germline V gene sequence: CDR1 GTSNPN, CDR2 SVGIG (reference sequence). Here the CDR3 reads CAWTSGGVYGYTF. The CDR3 DNA is TGTGCCTGGACCTCGGGAGGGGTCTATGGCTACACCTTC.

The chain carries TRBV29-1 and TRBJ2-6; D unresolved. Trimming left V 4 bases short and J 2 bases short, with 9 bases between. The germline V gene encodes CDR1 SQVTM and CDR2 ANQGSEA. CDR3 size: 14 residues. The CDR3, as DNA: TGCAGCGTTGTAGACGTAGCTGGGGCCAACGTCCTGACTTTC. Residues: CSVVDVAGANVLTF.

This clonotype occurred once. The V and J genes are TRBV20-1 and TRBJ2-1; maybe TRBD2 (6 bases). V was trimmed by 3 bases and J by 8 bases, leaving 11 bases between them. CDR1 and CDR2 from the germline V gene are DFQATT and SNEGSKA (reference sequence). The CDR3 has 12 amino acids. The CDR3 spells CSASGGGDEQFF. CDR3 DNA: TGCAGTGCTAGCGGGGGAGGTGATGAGCAGTTCTTC.

The chain carries TRBV27 and TRBJ2-7; TRBD2 matches at 12 bases. The DNA matches TRBJ2-5 better at its end, which makes the J call doubtful. The CDR3 covers 15 residues. Germline V gene sequence: CDR1 MNHEY, CDR2 SMNVEV (reference sequence). CDR3 sequence reads: CASSPRSLAGGTQYF. The CDR3 region has the DNA TGTGCCAGCAGTCCGCGCTCACTAGCGGGAGGGACCCAGTACTTC.

The gene calls are TRBV29-1 and TRBJ2-5; D is unclear. The V end was cut by 4 bases, the J end by 1 base, with 13 bases between. CDR1 SQVTM and CDR2 ANQGSEA come from the germline V gene. The CDR3 sequence is 14 residues long. The CDR3 reads CSVGLLGSQETQYF. In nucleotides, the CDR3 is TGCAGCGTTGGTTTGCTGGGGTCCCAAGAGACCCAGTACTTC.

The J gene is TRBJ1-1, the V gene TRBV6-5, with a possible D match to TRBD1 (5 bases). CDR3 length equals 13 residues. Germline V lookup: CDR1 MNHEY, CDR2 SVGAGI. V was pared by 4 bases and J by 5 bases, with 11 bases between. The CDR3: CASSSPGSTEAFF. The CDR3 DNA reads as TGTGCCAGCAGTTCCCCAGGGAGTACTGAAGCTTTCTTT.

V usage is TRBV29-1 and J usage is TRBJ1-1; a possible D gene is TRBD1 (6 bases). V was clipped by 6 bases and J by 1 base, with 12 bases between them. This CDR3 has 13 amino acids. Germline values: CDR1 SQVTM, CDR2 ANQGSEA. CDR3: CSVTGLRNTEAFF. CDR3 nucleotides: TGCAGCGTCACAGGGTTAAGGAACACTGAAGCTTTCTTT.

Note on this clonotype: Germline is not matched at one junction end, which may reflect a read error. The chain is built from TRBV10-3 and TRBJ2-7; weak D call: TRBD1 (5 bases). CDR3 length: 17 amino acids. Germline V lookup: CDR1 ENHRY, CDR2 SYGVKD. Here the CDR3 DNA reads TGTGCCATCAGTGAGTCGACGTCAGGCCAGGGAACCTACGAGCAGTGCTTC. Translating it yields CAISESTSGQGTYEQCF.

This clonotype has only a few counts. The chain couples TRBV7-2 to TRBJ2-1; 10 nucleotides line up with TRBD2. The CDR3 extends over 16 amino acids. V lost 3 bases and J lost 8; bases outside the gene matches: 10. Germline CDR1 SGHTA, CDR2 FQGNSA. CDR3 coding DNA: TGTGCCAGCAGCTTCCGACCTAGCGGGGGTTTCGATGAGCAGTTCTTC. The encoded protein is CASSFRPSGGFDEQFF.

In its sample, this clonotype was seen a few times. The CDR3 bases are TGCAGCGCCCGACGGACAGCATTTGAAGCTTTCTTT. This encodes CSARRTAFEAFF. The chain carries TRBV29-1 and TRBJ1-1, with D maybe TRBD1 (6 bases). Trimming pared 7 bases from V and 7 bases from J, leaving 16 bases between. This CDR3 has 12 amino acids. In germline, CDR1 is SQVTM, CDR2 ANQGSEA. The full variable domain, with the rest looked up from reference TRBV29-1 and TRBJ1-1, is SAVISQKPSRDICQRGTSLTIQCQVDSQVTMMFWYRQQPGQSLTLIATANQGSEATYESGFVIDKFPISRPNLTFSTLTVSNMSPEDSSIYLCSARRTAFEAFFGQGTRLTVV.

The chain combines TRBV6-5 with TRBJ1-1, with a weak D call TRBD1 (5 bases). V gave up 4 bases and J gave up 11 bases, with 14 bases separating them. Germline values: CDR1 MNHEY, CDR2 SVGAGI. This CDR3 has 12 amino acids. This chain's CDR3 is CASSWTEGEAFF. CDR3 coding DNA: TGTGCCAGCAGTTGGACCGAAGGGGAGGCTTTCTTT.

The gene calls are TRBV9 and TRBJ2-7, with D maybe TRBD1 (6 bases). The germline V gene has CDR1 SGDLS and CDR2 YYNGEE. The CDR3 spans 15 residues. Trimming pared 0 bases from V and 5 bases from J, leaving 15 bases between. CDR3 loop: CASSVGAGEAHEQYF. The CDR3 nucleotides are TGTGCCAGCAGCGTAGGGGCAGGGGAAGCCCACGAGCAGTACTTC.

This sequence joins TRBV20-1 and TRBJ2-3; D unclear. The CDR3 covers 12 residues. Germline values: CDR1 DFQATT, CDR2 SNEGSKA (reference sequence). V gave up 2 bases and J gave up 3 bases, with 6 bases separating them. The CDR3 DNA is TGCAGTGCTAGATCCATGACAGATACGCAGTATTTT. This gives the protein CSARSMTDTQYF.